This passage covers 18 T cell receptor beta chains from one sample sequenced in a study of brain metastases from non-small cell lung cancer. This table comes from immunoSEQ multiplex PCR, and its TCRdb copy is limited to in-frame clones, with some not included. The table includes over a thousand clones, roughly 77% detected once. Sequencing was carried out using tumor-adjacent normal tissue. Source of these receptors: a donor aged 40 or over with non-small cell lung cancer.

The chain combines TRBV28 with TRBJ1-1; 9 bases agree with TRBD1. This CDR3 region has 17 residues. The V gene's germline CDR1 is MDHEN and CDR2 SYDVKM. The V and J ends lost 6 bases and 4 bases, in that order; junction bases with no gene match: 15. CDR3 protein: CASSQNRGLVYGTEAFF. In nucleotides, the CDR3 is TGTGCCAGCAGCCAAAACAGGGGGCTTGTGTATGGCACTGAAGCTTTCTTT. Complete variable domain (other parts from reference TRBV28 and TRBJ1-1): DVKVTQSSRYLVKRTGEKVFLECVQDMDHENMFWYRQDPGLGLRLIYFSYDVKMKEKGDIPEGYSVSREKKERFSLILESASTNQTSMYLCASSQNRGLVYGTEAFFGQGTRLTVV.

V usage is TRBV19 and J usage is TRBJ2-3, with D tentatively TRBD2 (6 bases). The CDR3 runs 13 residues. The germline V gene encodes CDR1 LNHDA and CDR2 SQIVND (reference sequence). Trimming left V 10 bases short and J 1 base short, with 12 bases between. Here the CDR3 DNA reads TGTGCCAATAGCGGACTCGGCACAGATACGCAGTATTTT. Its protein is CANSGLGTDTQYF.

V and J are TRBV30 and TRBJ2-3; D might be TRBD1 (6 bases). Trimming pared 1 base from V and 0 bases from J, leaving 11 bases between. This CDR3 contains 15 residues. The V gene's germline CDR1 is GTSNPN and CDR2 SVGIG (reference sequence). The CDR3 DNA reads as TGTGCCTGGAGTGAGGGGGTCCTTAGCACAGATACGCAGTATTTT. Protein sequence: CAWSEGVLSTDTQYF. Variable domain in full (rest from reference TRBV30 and TRBJ2-3): SQTIHQWPATLVQPVGSPLSLECTVEGTSNPNLYWYRQAAGRGLQLLFYSVGIGQISSEVPQNLSASRPQDRQFILSSKKLLLSDSGFYLCAWSEGVLSTDTQYFGPGTRLTVL.

The gene calls are TRBV5-5 and TRBJ2-7; no definite D call. V was cut by 2 bases and J by 3 bases, with 3 bases left in between. Germline CDR1 SGHKS, CDR2 YYEKEE (reference sequence). There are 11 residues in the CDR3. The CDR3 nucleotides read TGTGCCAGCAGCTTAGGCTACGAGCAGTACTTC. It encodes CASSLGYEQYF. The entire variable domain, with the rest obtained from reference TRBV5-5 and TRBJ2-7, is as follows: DAGVTQSPTHLIKTRGQQVTLRCSPISGHKSVSWYQQVLGQGPQFIFQYYEKEERGRGNFPDRFSARQFPNYSSELNVNALLLGDSALYLCASSLGYEQYFGPGTRLTVT.

This clone was picked up a small number of times. The CDR3 is CATSDSQLDNQPQHF. The CDR3 DNA is TGTGCCACCAGTGATTCCCAACTAGACAATCAGCCCCAGCATTTT. This chain uses TRBV24-1 with TRBJ1-5, with D unclear. Trimming took 2 bases from V and 3 from J, leaving 10 bases between them. CDR3 length equals 15 residues. Germline values: CDR1 KGHDR, CDR2 SFDVKD.

V is TRBV28 and J is TRBJ2-7; 8 bases are shared with TRBD1. V gave up 8 bases and J gave up 2 bases; unmatched junction bases: 2. There are 12 residues in the CDR3. From germline, CDR1 is MDHEN and CDR2 SYDVKM. As DNA, the CDR3 is TGTGCCAGCGAGGACAGGGCCTACGAGCAGTACTTC. Its translation: CASEDRAYEQYF.

The rearrangement joins TRBV28 to TRBJ1-1; 7 positions agree with TRBD1. With V trimmed by 1 base and J by 5 bases, 4 bases remained unmatched. Germline V CDR1 and CDR2: MDHEN, SYDVKM. The CDR3 contains 14 residues. CDR3 protein: CASSLSLTGTEAFF. The DNA of the CDR3 is TGTGCCAGCAGTTTATCCCTGACAGGGACTGAAGCTTTCTTT.

The chain couples TRBV27 to TRBJ2-7, with 9 nucleotides matching TRBD1. Trimming at V came to 5 bases and at J to 0 bases, leaving 5 bases not matched to a gene. CDR3 length equals 15 residues. Germline V CDR1 and CDR2: MNHEY, SMNVEV (reference sequence). The CDR3: CASSTPGQGSYEQYF. The CDR3 coding sequence is TGTGCCAGCAGTACTCCGGGACAGGGCTCCTACGAGCAGTACTTC.

Regarding this clone: A much larger clone lies one base from this, so it may be a read error. The chain carries TRBV30 and TRBJ1-1; no firm D call. V was trimmed by 2 bases and J by 5 bases, leaving 12 bases between them. The CDR3 loop spans 13 amino acids. CDR1 is GTSNPN, CDR2 SVGIG, per germline (reference sequence). The CDR3 DNA reads TGTGCCTGGAGTCGGCCCCCTAAGACTGAAGCTTTCTTT. Its translation: CAWSRPPKTEAFF. The full variable domain, completed using reference TRBV30 and TRBJ1-1, is SQTIHQWPATLVQPVGSPLSLECTVEGTSNPNLYWYRQAAGRGLQLLFYSVGIGQISSEVPQNLSASRPQDRQFILSSKKLLLSDSGFYLCAWSRPPKTEAFFGQGTRLTVV.

The chain joins TRBV7-2 to TRBJ1-3; no clear D gene. The CDR3 length is 15 residues. V lost 2 bases and J 0 bases, leaving 8 bases between the germline ends. Germline CDR1 SGHTA, CDR2 FQGNSA. The CDR3 loop is CASSLSANSGNTIYF. In nucleotides, the CDR3 is TGTGCCAGCAGCTTATCCGCGAACTCTGGAAACACCATATATTTT.

This chain links TRBV5-4 with TRBJ1-2, with 8 nucleotides matching TRBD1. This CDR3 is built from 15 residues. Germline V gene sequence: CDR1 SGHNT, CDR2 YYREEE (reference sequence). J was trimmed by 2 bases and V by 5 bases; bases with no gene match: 8. For the CDR3, the DNA is TGTGCCAGCAGGCCCGGCGGGGACAGGAACTATGGCTACACCTTC. Its protein is CASRPGGDRNYGYTF.

The chain combines TRBV9 with TRBJ2-3, with D perhaps TRBD1 or TRBD2 (5 bases each). The CDR3 extends over 16 amino acids. V dropped 0 bases and J dropped 3 bases, with 14 bases sitting between them. Germline V gene data show CDR1 as SGDLS and CDR2 as YYNGEE. DNA of the CDR3: TGTGCCAGCAGCGTAGGGTCCGGGACCGAGACAGATACGCAGTATTTT. This translates into CASSVGSGTETDTQYF.

The chain recombines TRBV4-3 with TRBJ2-1; D possibly corresponds to TRBD2 (5 bases). Trimming stripped 0 bases from V and 2 bases from J, with 8 bases between. The CDR3 runs 15 residues. Germline V gives CDR1 LGHNA, CDR2 YSLEER. The CDR3 sequence is CASSQELEAYNEQFF. Written as DNA, the CDR3 is TGCGCCAGCAGCCAAGAACTAGAGGCCTACAATGAGCAGTTCTTC.

The chain uses TRBV7-2 and TRBJ2-2, with a possible D match to TRBD1 (6 bases). The CDR3 consists of 15 residues. V was clipped by 5 bases and J by 2 bases, with 12 bases between them. Germline V gene data show CDR1 as SGHTA and CDR2 as FQGNSA. CDR3 DNA: TGTGCCAGCAGCATATACAGGGTCAACACCGGGGAGCTGTTTTTT. This translates into CASSIYRVNTGELFF.

Concerning this clone: One end of the junction is discordant with germline, which a read error may explain. Other DNA sequences in this sample translate to the same CDR3. The chain couples TRBV5-1 to TRBJ2-3; 8 nucleotides line up with TRBD1. Germline V gene lookup returns CDR1 SGHRS and CDR2 YFSETQ. The CDR3 runs to 17 residues. The CDR3 sequence: CASSLGLGSGGTDTQYF. The CDR3 DNA follows: TGCGCCAGCAGCTTGGGTTTAGGTTCAGGGGGCACAGATACACAGTATTTT.

The chain recombines TRBV18 with TRBJ1-5, with D unresolved. Trimming pared 2 bases from V and 2 bases from J, leaving 7 bases between. This CDR3 is 14 amino acids long. Germline V gene sequence: CDR1 KGHSH, CDR2 LQKENI. CDR3 sequence: CASSPGNGNQPQHF. CDR3 nucleotides: TGTGCCAGCTCACCAGGGAACGGCAATCAGCCCCAGCATTTT.

This clone was found a few times. This sample also contains other DNA sequences that code for the same CDR3. The chain couples TRBV10-2 to TRBJ2-5, with TRBD1 identical over 8 bases. The J segment lost 5 bases and the V segment lost 5 bases, leaving 16 bases of the junction unmatched. The CDR3 runs 17 residues. Germline CDR1 is WSHSY and CDR2 is SAAADI. The CDR3 is CASSSERTGSVGETQYF. Written as DNA, the CDR3 is TGCGCCAGCAGTTCAGAGAGGACAGGGAGCGTCGGGGAGACCCAGTACTTC.

As to this clone: At one of its ends the junction is not consistent with the germline gene, which may arise from a read error. The same CDR3 can be traced to other DNA sequences in this sample. CDR3: CASSYAKTYEQYF. In DNA form, the CDR3 reads TGCGCTAGCAGCTATGCGAAGACCTACGAGCAGTACTTC. The J gene is TRBJ2-7, the V gene TRBV5-1; no reliable D call. Germline V gene sequence: CDR1 SGHRS, CDR2 YFSETQ. CDR3 length: 13 amino acids.